Sequencing of this T cell receptor (beta chain) was carried out in a study of cytomegalovirus exposure and HLA in healthy donors. Study background: The study's early data release held about 85 million unique TCRs from HLA-typed donors. Study-level points and caveats: In a later analysis, TCR beta V- and J-gene trimming showed a link to a missense DCLRE1C variant.

The CDR3 has 14 residues. CDR1 and CDR2 from the germline V gene are PRHDT and FYEKMQ (reference sequence). To note about this clone: What it binds is unknown.

Primers for the PCR totalled 60 Vbeta and 13 Jbeta. The method was immunoSEQ multiplex PCR; TCRdb's version includes in-frame clones alone and lacks a portion of them. Of 140,000 or so clones listed, approximately 88% were seen once; the top ten hold roughly 0.5%. The gene calls are TRBV13 and TRBJ2-5; 7 nucleotides line up with TRBD2. The end of the DNA fits TRBJ2-7 better, so the J call may be wrong. The source is a middle-aged woman in good health and CMV-seronegative. Sequenced sample: PBMCs. The CDR3 DNA reads TGTGCCAGCAGCCAATACCGCGGGAGCTACGAGCAGTACTTC. This encodes CASSQYRGSYEQYF.